The clone carrying this T cell receptor (beta chain) was observed a handful of times. Its antigen is currently unknown. Germline V CDR1 and CDR2: MNHNS, SASEGT. The CDR3 extends over 14 amino acids. V shed 4 bases and J 3 bases; nucleotides not matched to a gene: 4. Clones were read by immunoSEQ multiplex PCR, and TCRdb kept only the in-frame ones, dropping some. The sample lists tens of thousands of clones, around 78% occurring once. The data were taken from a study of early stage breast cancer tumors. Study details: Most invasive tumors, twelve of 16, were ER+/PR+/HER2-. Samples were sequenced at approximately 9.5-fold average coverage.

Study findings and constraints: Compared with adjacent normal breast tissue, tumors showed roughly 2.4-fold greater T cell density and higher clonality. Most shared enriched TCRB sequences were commonly generated ones.

The sequence came from a person aged 35 to 50 with breast cancer. The sequenced sample was blood. The chain recombines TRBV6-1 with TRBJ2-7, with TRBD2 matching over 9 bases. The CDR3 is CASSVGREGYEQYF. The DNA of the CDR3 is TGTGCCAGCAGTGTTGGGCGGGAGGGCTACGAGCAGTACTTC.